This T cell receptor (beta chain) was sequenced during a study of identical twins. One entry per CDR3 protein results from TCRdb running MiXCR on the 5' RACE reads. The sample has roughly 1.6 million distinct CDR3 sequences; more than 30% are singletons. There are many counts of this clonotype. Every sampled donor was Caucasian and healthy. Germline lookup yields CDR1 LGHNA and CDR2 YNFKEQ. This CDR3 comprises 16 residues. V shed 2 bases and J shed 0 bases, with 13 bases lying between them. The rearrangement joins TRBV4-2 to TRBJ1-2; the D gene is possibly TRBD1 (6 bases). The sample consisted of cord blood. This clonotype was sampled from a newborn girl in good health. CDR3 in DNA: TGTGCCAGCAGCCAATTCGGACAGCAAGCTAACTATGGCTACACCTTC. Amino acid sequence: CASSQFGQQANYGYTF.